Included here is one T cell receptor beta chain sequence, with context. The antigen is unknown. Authors' data handling: As immunoSEQ supplied junction-only sequences (without quality scores), filtering differed. Libraries were prepared by immunoSEQ multiplex PCR; TCRdb keeps only in-frame clonotypes and omits some of them. From that table come the V and J calls and clone size; the DNA was used to work out D and trimming. The table includes over a million clones, around 97% detected once. With 4 bases removed from V and 0 bases from J, the gap between germline ends came to 11 bases. CDR1 is SGHKS, CDR2 YYEKEE, per germline (reference sequence). CDR3 size: 14 residues. The data were taken from a study of shared clonotypes between healthy human individuals. Study as a whole: CD4 naive and memory got three plates each, CD8 naive two, CD8 memory one.

Study donors comprised healthy, HIV-negative adults devoid of recent acute infection or vaccination. Study observations and caveats: Naive subsets, compared against memory subsets, generally had larger estimated richness values.

The sequence came from a man aged 25-40 years in good health. Input material: naive CD4+ T cells sorted from blood. Subset indicated: CD45RA+ positively selected. The gene calls are TRBV5-5 and TRBJ2-7, with D perhaps TRBD1 (5 bases). The CDR3 protein is CASSLTELSYEQYF. The DNA of the CDR3 is TGTGCCAGCAGCCTGACAGAACTCTCCTACGAGCAGTACTTC. Full variable domain (remainder filled in from reference TRBV5-5 and TRBJ2-7): DAGVTQSPTHLIKTRGQQVTLRCSPISGHKSVSWYQQVLGQGPQFIFQYYEKEERGRGNFPDRFSARQFPNYSSELNVNALLLGDSALYLCASSLTELSYEQYFGPGTRLTVT.